A selection of T cell receptor beta chains follows, all from one sample in a study of blood T cells in healthy people across ages. Each CDR3 protein is one row after TCRdb ran MiXCR on the 5' RACE reads. This sample has 1.5 million to 2 million distinct CDR3 sequences, with 28% found just once. The sequencing sample was made of blood. These receptors were taken from a woman aged 25 to 39 in good health. Both conserved end residues are part of each CDR3. Each record gives: J gene, V gene, clone size, D gene, CDR3 DNA, CDR3 protein. A D gene is named only where the DNA matches it firmly. Where a row states a size, it is once, few, many or the class of an expanded clone; other rows omit it.

>TRBJ2-1|TRBV7-9|-|-
TGTGCCAGCAGCTCTTCATTGGCGGAAAAGAGGGGTAATGAGCAGTTCTTC
CASSSSLAEKRGNEQFF
>TRBJ2-1|TRBV12-3/TRBV12-4|-|TRBD2
TGTGCCAGCAGTTTAATAGCGGGGGGGTTGGGGGAGCAGTTCTTC
CASSLIAGGLGEQFF
>TRBJ1-2|TRBV10-2|few|-
TGCGCCAGCAGTGAACAAATAAGGGGTGGCTATGGCTACACCTTC
CASSEQIRGGYGYTF
>TRBJ1-2|TRBV20-1|-|-
TGCAGTGCTAGTCACACCCTAGACTATGGCTACACCTTC
CSASHTLDYGYTF
>TRBJ2-7|TRBV10-3|many|-
TGTGCCATCAGTGAGGCGGACTCCTACGAGCAGTACTTC
CAISEADSYEQYF
>TRBJ1-5|TRBV2|-|-
TGTGCCAGCAGTGAACAACAGGGAGGACAGCCCCAGCATTTT
CASSEQQGGQPQHF
>TRBJ2-1|TRBV20-1|-|-
TGCAGTGCTAGAGATTTAAGGGGGGACTACAATGAGCAGTTCTTC
CSARDLRGDYNEQFF
>TRBJ2-1|TRBV10-2|many|TRBD1
TGCGCCAGCAGTGAGCCTGGGACAGGGGAGGCTGAGCAGTTCTTC
CASSEPGTGEAEQFF
>TRBJ2-2|TRBV20-1|-|-
TGCAGTGTGAGCGACTCCGGGGAGCTGTTTTTT
CSVSDSGELFF
>TRBJ1-2|TRBV5-1|-|TRBD1
TGCGCCAGCAGCCTGGCGGATATGACAGGGGGAAGCGGCTACACCTTC
CASSLADMTGGSGYTF
>TRBJ1-2|TRBV12-3/TRBV12-4|-|TRBD1
TGTGCCAGCAGTTTAGAAGGGACAGGGTCCGCTGGCTACACCTTC
CASSLEGTGSAGYTF
>TRBJ2-3|TRBV3-1|-|-
TGTGCCAGCAGCCAAGAGGTTCCCTCCGGGGCAGATACGCAGTATTTT
CASSQEVPSGADTQYF
>TRBJ2-7|TRBV6-2/TRBV6-3|few|-
TGTGCCAGCACCGACAGCGTAACCTACGAGCAGTACTTC
CASTDSVTYEQYF
>TRBJ2-3|TRBV3-1|-|-
TGTGCCAGCAGCCAAGAGAGTTGGAGGGCTACGCAGTATTTT
CASSQESWRATQYF
>TRBJ2-3|TRBV11-2|-|-
TGTGCCAGCAGCTTAGCTTTAGGGTGCACAGATACGCAGTATTTT
CASSLALGCTDTQYF
>TRBJ1-4|TRBV7-2|-|-
TGTGCCAGCAGCTTTGAAGCGGGATTTGCCCAGGCTGAAAAACTGTTTTTT
CASSFEAGFAQAEKLFF
>TRBJ2-1|TRBV4-1|many|TRBD2
TGCGCCAGCAGCCAGAAGACGGCTAGCGGGGGGACATACAATGAGCAGTTCTTC
CASSQKTASGGTYNEQFF
>TRBJ2-7|TRBV21-1|-|-
TGTGCCAGCAGCTCCCACTGGGGGAACGAGCAGTACTTC
CASSSHWGNEQYF
>TRBJ2-7|TRBV2|-|-
TGTGCCAGCAGCACAGGTTTTTATGGGGAGCAGTACTTC
CASSTGFYGEQYF
>TRBJ1-5|TRBV29-1|-|-
TGCAGCGTTAGAACCGACACCCAGGAGCCCCAGCATTTT
CSVRTDTQEPQHF
>TRBJ1-6|TRBV7-2|-|-
TGTGCCAGCAGCTTAGGGCCCGCTTCACCCCTCCACTTT
CASSLGPASPLHF
>TRBJ2-1|TRBV5-1|-|TRBD2
TGCGCCAGCAGCCTAGAGCGGGGGGGCACGGTTTACAATGAGCAGTTCTTC
CASSLERGGTVYNEQFF
>TRBJ2-7|TRBV4-1|-|TRBD2
TGCGCCAGCAGCCAAGGCGGCGGGGGGGCCCGGTTTACCCAGTACTTC
CASSQGGGGARFTQYF
>TRBJ1-4|TRBV6-5|-|-
TGTGCCAGCAGTTACAGGGCGGGCGAAGAACTGTTTTTT
CASSYRAGEELFF
>TRBJ2-1|TRBV5-1|-|TRBD2
TGCGCCAGCAGCTTTGGCCTAGCGGGAGAGGTATCTGGCAATGAGCAGTTCTTC
CASSFGLAGEVSGNEQFF
>TRBJ1-5|TRBV12-3/TRBV12-4|-|-
TGTGCCAGCAGTTTAAGTCAGTATAGCAATCAGCCCCAGCATTTT
CASSLSQYSNQPQHF
>TRBJ1-1|TRBV29-1|-|-
TGCAGCGTTTTTAATAGTGAAGCTTTCTTT
CSVFNSEAFF
>TRBJ2-7|TRBV12-3/TRBV12-4|-|-
TGTGCCAGCAATTTGATGACAGACTACGAGCAGTACTTC
CASNLMTDYEQYF
>TRBJ2-1|TRBV20-1|few|-
TGCAGTGCTAGACTTCTAGGGAGCTCCTACAATGAGCAGTTCTTC
CSARLLGSSYNEQFF
>TRBJ2-7|TRBV6-2/TRBV6-3|-|-
TGTGCCAGCAGTTACTCGACACGTAGGGACGAGCAGTACTTC
CASSYSTRRDEQYF
>TRBJ1-2|TRBV20-1|few|TRBD1
TGCAGTGCTAGAGATCCCCGACAGGGGGCTGACTATGGCTACACCTTC
CSARDPRQGADYGYTF
>TRBJ1-4|TRBV12-3/TRBV12-4|many|-
TGTGCCAGCAGTGGTGGGGCTGCTAATGAAAAACTGTTTTTT
CASSGGAANEKLFF
>TRBJ2-4|TRBV19|few|-
TGTGCCATTCGAGGGCAGGGAGGCATTCAGTACTTC
CAIRGQGGIQYF
>TRBJ2-7|TRBV14|few|TRBD2
TGTGCCAGCAGCCAAGTTCCCCTAGCGGGATACGAGCAGTACTTC
CASSQVPLAGYEQYF
>TRBJ2-4|TRBV5-1|many|-
TGCGCCAGCAGCAGCGGGGAGGGAGCTGGGGACAGAAACATTCAGTACTTC
CASSSGEGAGDRNIQYF
>TRBJ2-3|TRBV5-1|-|-
TGCGCCAGCAGCTTGTATGCTAGCACAGATACGCAGTATTTT
CASSLYASTDTQYF
>TRBJ2-1|TRBV20-1|-|-
TGCAGTGCTAGAGCCCGGGCGAATGAGCAGTTCTTC
CSARARANEQFF
>TRBJ2-5|TRBV6-6|-|TRBD1
TGTGCCAGCAGGGGACAGGGGACGTTGGAGACCCAGTACTTC
CASRGQGTLETQYF
>TRBJ2-7|TRBV10-2|-|-
TGCGCCAGCGCCGAGGCCCCCCGTCAGGGAGAGCAGTACTTC
CASAEAPRQGEQYF
>TRBJ1-2|TRBV7-2|-|-
TGTGCCAGCAGCTCCGGCCGGGGGGGGACGGATGGCTACACCTTC
CASSSGRGGTDGYTF
>TRBJ1-5|TRBV15|few|-
TGTGCCACCAGCAGAGAGGGCTCTAGCAATCAGCCCCAGCATTTT
CATSREGSSNQPQHF
>TRBJ2-1|TRBV29-1|few|-
TGCAGCGTTGTAGCTGGGGCACCCTACAATGAGCAGTTCTTC
CSVVAGAPYNEQFF
>TRBJ2-7|TRBV21-1|-|-
TGTGCCAGCAGCACCCACAGGGGGCGTCGGTACGAGCGGTACTTC
CASSTHRGRRYERYF
>TRBJ2-6|TRBV11-2|-|-
TGTGCCAGCAGCTTATGGACTGGGGCCAACGTCCTGACTTTC
CASSLWTGANVLTF
>TRBJ1-6|TRBV5-1|-|TRBD1
TGCGCCAGCAGCACCGGACAGGGGGGGAGCTCCTATAATTCACCCCTCCACTTT
CASSTGQGGSSYNSPLHF
>TRBJ2-2|TRBV6-5|-|TRBD1
TGTGCCAGCAGTTCGGACAGGATAGATACCGGGGAGCTGTTTTTT
CASSSDRIDTGELFF
>TRBJ2-7|TRBV20-1|few|TRBD1
TGCAGTGCTGGCAGGGGGGACAGGCCGTCCTACGAGCAGTACTTC
CSAGRGDRPSYEQYF
>TRBJ2-5|TRBV10-3|few|-
TGTGCCATCAGTGAGCCAGCGGCAGCCGGGGCGGATAGGGAGACCCAGTACTTC
CAISEPAAAGADRETQYF
>TRBJ1-2|TRBV28|-|-
TGTGCCGGCAGCTCCGACGGGTCCTACACCTTC
CAGSSDGSYTF
>TRBJ2-3|TRBV5-1|few|TRBD2
TGCGCCAGCAGCTCCGTGGAGCGGGGTCCCACAGATACGCAGTATTTT
CASSSVERGPTDTQYF
>TRBJ2-1|TRBV2|few|-
TGTGCCAGCAGTGACTCTGGGCCTGAGCAGTTCTTC
CASSDSGPEQFF
>TRBJ1-1|TRBV7-3|few|TRBD1
TGTGCCAGCAGCGAAGGGGGCGCGGGAACTGAAGCTTTCTTT
CASSEGGAGTEAFF
>TRBJ1-1|TRBV28|few|TRBD1
TGTGCCAGCAGTTTAAGGACAGGGGGAACTGAAGCTTTCTTT
CASSLRTGGTEAFF
>TRBJ1-5|TRBV7-2|-|-
TGTGCCAGCAGCTTAGCCGGGACGGATAATCAGCCCCAGCATTTT
CASSLAGTDNQPQHF